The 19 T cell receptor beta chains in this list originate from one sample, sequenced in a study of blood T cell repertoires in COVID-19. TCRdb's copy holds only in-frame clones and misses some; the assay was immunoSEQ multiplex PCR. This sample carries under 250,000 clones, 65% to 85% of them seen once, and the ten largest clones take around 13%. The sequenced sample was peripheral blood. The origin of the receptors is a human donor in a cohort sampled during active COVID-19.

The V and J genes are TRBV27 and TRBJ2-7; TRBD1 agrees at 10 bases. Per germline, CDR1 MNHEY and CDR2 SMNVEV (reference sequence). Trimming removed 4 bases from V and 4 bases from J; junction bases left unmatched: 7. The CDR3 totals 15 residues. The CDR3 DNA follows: TGTGCCAGCAGTTGGGGACAGGGGCGCTTTTACGAGCAGTACTTC. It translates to CASSWGQGRFYEQYF.

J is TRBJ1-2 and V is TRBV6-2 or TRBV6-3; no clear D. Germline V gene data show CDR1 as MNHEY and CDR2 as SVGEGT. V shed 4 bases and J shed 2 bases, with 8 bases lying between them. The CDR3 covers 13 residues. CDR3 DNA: TGTGCCAGCAGTTTCACGGGGAACTATGGCTACACCTTC. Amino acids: CASSFTGNYGYTF.

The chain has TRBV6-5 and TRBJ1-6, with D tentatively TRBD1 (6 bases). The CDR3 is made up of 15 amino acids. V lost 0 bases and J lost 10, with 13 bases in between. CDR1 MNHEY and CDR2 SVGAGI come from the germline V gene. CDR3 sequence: CASSYSDRTESPLHF. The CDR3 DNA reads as TGTGCCAGCAGTTACTCGGACAGAACGGAGTCACCCCTCCACTTT.

This CDR3 reads CASSPPGPGEQYF. CDR3 nucleotide sequence: TGTGCCAGCTCACCACCGGGGCCAGGCGAGCAGTACTTC. The rearrangement links TRBV18 to TRBJ2-7, with TRBD1 as a possible D gene (5 bases). CDR3 length: 13 residues. CDR1 and CDR2 (germline): KGHSH, LQKENI. Trimming removed 0 bases from V and 6 bases from J, with 9 bases in between.

Here the CDR3 DNA reads TGTGCCAGCAGCTTAACTTCCAGCGGGTCCACAGATACGCAGTATTTT. Protein sequence: CASSLTSSGSTDTQYF. J is TRBJ2-3 and V is TRBV7-8; TRBD2 might be the D (6 bases). There are 16 residues in the CDR3. Per the germline V gene, CDR1 is SGHVS and CDR2 is FQNEAQ. Trimming stripped 2 bases from V and 2 bases from J, with 14 bases between.

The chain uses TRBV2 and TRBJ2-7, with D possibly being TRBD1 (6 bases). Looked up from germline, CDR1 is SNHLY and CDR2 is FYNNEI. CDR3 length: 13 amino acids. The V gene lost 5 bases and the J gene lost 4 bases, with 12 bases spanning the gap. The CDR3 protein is CASSWTEGYEQYF. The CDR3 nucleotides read TGTGCCAGCAGTTGGACAGAGGGATACGAGCAGTACTTC.

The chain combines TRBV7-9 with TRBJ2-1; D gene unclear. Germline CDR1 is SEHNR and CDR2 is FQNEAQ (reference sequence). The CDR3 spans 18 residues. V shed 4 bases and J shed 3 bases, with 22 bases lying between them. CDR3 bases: TGTGCCAGCAGCTCCATCCTTCTGACTCCTAACAACTACAATGAGCAGTTCTTC. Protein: CASSSILLTPNNYNEQFF.

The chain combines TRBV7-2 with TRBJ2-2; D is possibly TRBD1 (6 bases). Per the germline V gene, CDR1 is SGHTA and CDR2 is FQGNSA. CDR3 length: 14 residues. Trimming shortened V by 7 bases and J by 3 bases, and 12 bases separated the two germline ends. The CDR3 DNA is TGTGCCAGCAACCACAGGGACCACACCGGGGAGCTGTTTTTT. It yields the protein CASNHRDHTGELFF.

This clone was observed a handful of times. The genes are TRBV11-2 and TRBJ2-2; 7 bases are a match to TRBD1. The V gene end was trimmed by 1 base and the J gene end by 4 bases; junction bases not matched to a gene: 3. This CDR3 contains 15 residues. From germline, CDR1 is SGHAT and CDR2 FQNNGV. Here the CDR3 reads CASSLVWTGTGELFF. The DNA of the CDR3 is TGTGCCAGCAGCTTAGTGTGGACAGGCACCGGGGAGCTGTTTTTT.

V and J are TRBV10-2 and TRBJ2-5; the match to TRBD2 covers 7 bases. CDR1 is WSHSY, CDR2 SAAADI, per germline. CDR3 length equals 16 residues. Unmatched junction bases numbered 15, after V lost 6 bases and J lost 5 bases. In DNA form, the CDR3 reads TGCGCCAGCAGGGGCAGCGATGCGGGAGATGTGGAGACCCAGTACTTC. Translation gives CASRGSDAGDVETQYF.

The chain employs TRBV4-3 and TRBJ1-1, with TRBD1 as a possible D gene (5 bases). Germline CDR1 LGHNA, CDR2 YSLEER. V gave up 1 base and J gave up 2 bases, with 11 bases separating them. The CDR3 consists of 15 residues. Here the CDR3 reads CASSQGAQGNTEAFF. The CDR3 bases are TGCGCCAGCAGCCAAGGGGCCCAGGGAAACACTGAAGCTTTCTTT.

CDR3 nucleotides: TGCAGCGTTACAGGGTACAGTCTCAATGAAGCTTTCTTT. Protein product: CSVTGYSLNEAFF. The chain links TRBV29-1 to TRBJ1-1; D perhaps matches TRBD1 (6 bases). This CDR3 is 13 amino acids long. Germline values: CDR1 SQVTM, CDR2 ANQGSEA. The germline V and J ends were trimmed by 5 bases and 7 bases, with 17 bases remaining between them.

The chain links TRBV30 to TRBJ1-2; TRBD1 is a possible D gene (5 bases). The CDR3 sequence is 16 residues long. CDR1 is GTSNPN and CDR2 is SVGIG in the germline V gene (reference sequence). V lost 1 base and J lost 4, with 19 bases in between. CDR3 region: CAWSGIPGWGGYGYTF. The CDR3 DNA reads TGTGCCTGGAGTGGTATCCCCGGCTGGGGGGGCTATGGCTACACCTTC.

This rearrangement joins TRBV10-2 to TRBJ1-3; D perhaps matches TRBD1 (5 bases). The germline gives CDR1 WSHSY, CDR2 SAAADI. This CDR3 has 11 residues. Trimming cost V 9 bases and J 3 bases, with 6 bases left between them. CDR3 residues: CARGGGNTIYF. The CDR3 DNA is TGCGCCAGGGGGGGTGGAAACACCATATATTTT.

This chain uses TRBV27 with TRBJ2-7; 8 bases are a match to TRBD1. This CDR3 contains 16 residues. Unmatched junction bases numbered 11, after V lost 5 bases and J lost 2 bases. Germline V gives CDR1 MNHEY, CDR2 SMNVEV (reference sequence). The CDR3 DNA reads TGTGCCAGCAGTATCGTAGGACAGGGAGGTCCCTACGAGCAGTACTTC. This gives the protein CASSIVGQGGPYEQYF.

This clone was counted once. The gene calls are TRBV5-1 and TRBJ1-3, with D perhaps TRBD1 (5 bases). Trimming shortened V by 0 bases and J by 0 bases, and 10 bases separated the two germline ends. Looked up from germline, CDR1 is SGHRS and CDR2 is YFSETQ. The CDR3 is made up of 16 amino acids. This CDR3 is CASSLGQPTSGNTIYF. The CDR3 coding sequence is TGCGCCAGCAGCTTGGGACAGCCAACCTCTGGAAACACCATATATTTT.

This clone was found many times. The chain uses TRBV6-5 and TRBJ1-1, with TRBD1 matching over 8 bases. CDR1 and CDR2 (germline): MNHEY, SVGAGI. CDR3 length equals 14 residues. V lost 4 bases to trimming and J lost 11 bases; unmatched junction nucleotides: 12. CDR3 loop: CASSSVGQERRAFF. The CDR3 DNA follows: TGTGCCAGCAGTTCAGTGGGACAGGAGAGAAGGGCTTTCTTT.

CDR3 loop: CASAPLVTDNEQFF. CDR3 in DNA: TGTGCCAGTGCACCCCTAGTTACCGACAATGAGCAGTTCTTC. The chain uses TRBV7-2 and TRBJ2-1; no firm D call. V lost 9 bases and J lost 5, with 17 bases in between. CDR3 size: 14 residues. The germline CDR1 and CDR2 sequences are SGHTA and FQGNSA.

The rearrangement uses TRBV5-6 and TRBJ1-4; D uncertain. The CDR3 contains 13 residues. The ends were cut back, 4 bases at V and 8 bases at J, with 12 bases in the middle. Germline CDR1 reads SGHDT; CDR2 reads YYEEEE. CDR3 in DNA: TGTGCCAGCAGCGCCCGACCGGGGGAAAAACTGTTTTTT. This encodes CASSARPGEKLFF.